The sequence of this T cell receptor beta chain was determined in a study of blood T cells in healthy people across ages. The authors ran a second PCR of roughly 6 to 12 cycles using a sample-barcoded 5' primer and a J-beta primer mix. Each of the cDNA molecules was tagged by a template-switch adaptor with 12 random nucleotides. One entry per CDR3 protein results from TCRdb running MiXCR on the 5' RACE reads. The sample includes hundreds of thousands of distinct CDR3 sequences, roughly 50% of them seen just once. The V end lost 3 bases, the J end lost 2 bases, and 5 bases lay between the germline ends. The CDR3 runs 12 residues. CDR1 is SGHNT and CDR2 is YENEEA in the germline V gene.

This TCR derives from a man in his forties or fifties in good health. Sequenced sample: blood. V gene TRBV11-3 combines with J gene TRBJ2-7, with no clear D. CDR3: CASSFEAYEQYF. The CDR3 DNA sequence: TGTGCCAGCAGCTTTGAGGCCTACGAGCAGTACTTC.